Listed here is a single T cell receptor beta chain. The antigen it recognizes is unknown. No base quality values were provided; no much bigger clone lies one nucleotide off. The label giving this sample's time point can be read as: around 2 years on ibrutinib. For TCR beta library preparation, roughly 2.1 micrograms of genomic DNA were isolated from cryopreserved PBMCs. Longitudinal blood samples from CLL patients on ibrutinib monotherapy underwent high-throughput TCR beta sequencing. The patients took part in an open-label, single-center phase 2 trial of ibrutinib monotherapy. The cysteine opens and the phenylalanine closes a CDR3 of 14 amino acids. Of the read, only the CDR3 DNA is kept; its 42 bases are in frame from base 1. The germline V gene (reference sequence) supplies CDR1 MNHNY and CDR2 SVGAGI. The trim is 10 bases for V and 2 bases for J, with a gap of 18 bases between the germline ends.

On a MiSeq, deep resolution sequencing aimed for a depth between 1 in 1 million and 1 in 200,000 T cells, with each clonotype covered 10x on average. The immunoSEQ hsTCRB Kit was used to generate TCR beta libraries. In the original analysis: ImmunoSEQ Data Assistant and ImmunoSEQ Analyzer were used for data analysis, and V, D and J genes were assigned according to IMGT definitions. Clonality, which ranges from 0 to 1, was calculated as one minus the normalized Shannon entropy of productive rearrangement frequencies. Public clonotype analysis was restricted to overrepresented clonotypes comprising at least 0.05% of each patient's repertoire. About a dozen age-matched healthy donor repertoires from immuneACCESS were used as controls for clonality. Here the immuneACCESS table is served through TCRdb, limited to in-frame sequences with V and J called. Missing clones are a known gap in these copies; in checked studies unresolved V genes cover under half, and the rest lacks a known reason. V and J calls and clone size follow that table, whereas D and trimming were derived from the DNA. Here the sample has about 92,000 clones; approximately 77% occur a single time. The ten largest clones represent around 23% of the sample.

These data come from a study of cytotoxic CD8 clonotypes in ibrutinib-treated CLL listed by TCRdb under 2021. Describing the broader study: The cohort was composed of around twelve relapsed/refractory and roughly 16 treatment-naive patients; IGHV unmutated status was identified in 17 patients. Partial responses were observed in about 25 patients and complete responses in 2; after a median follow-up of around 68 months, remission was maintained in 14 patients and progression was observed in approximately twelve. The response samples were drawn at a median of around eleven months into treatment, with a range of roughly 6 to 40 months. Samples averaged roughly 280,000 productive templates and 94,082 productive rearrangements. Longitudinal samples were obtainable from about 30% of the roughly 86 participants in the trial. Cryopreserved peripheral blood mononuclear cells were collected at three points: before therapy, at response, and at either sustained remission or disease progression. Patients were still on ibrutinib when every remission and progressive disease sample was collected.

Findings and caveats that apply to the study as a whole: Clonality rose at ibrutinib response, remained stable during sustained remission, and dropped back toward baseline at progression. Sampling times were not matched between sustained-remission and progressing patients, and lymph node repertoires were not studied. Public clonotypes were found to be uncommon and were observed to contract or remain stable during treatment; the increase in clonality was shown to reflect expansion of private clonotypes at ibrutinib response. Baseline clonality was found to be higher than that of age-matched healthy donors and was strongly correlated with circulating CD8+ T-cell counts.

Sample: PBMCs, taken after 24 months of ibrutinib treatment. The chain is assembled from TRBV6-6 and TRBJ2-7, with a weak D call of TRBD1 (6 bases match). This sequence was found in a human donor with chronic lymphocytic leukemia. The CDR3 loop reads CATTRTVKTYEQYF. The DNA sequence is TGTGCCACCACCCGGACAGTGAAGACCTACGAGCAGTACTTC.